A single sample is the source of the 9 T cell receptor beta chains below, sequenced in a study of Graves' ophthalmopathy and Graves' hyperthyroidism (dated by TCRdb to the late 2010s). This sample was sequenced with an Illumina HiSeq 2000. For repertoire sequencing, TCR beta CDR3 regions were amplified from RNA transcripts. HTBI primers and the Qiagen OneStep RT-PCR kit were used in a first-round RT-PCR, which was followed by a second-round multiplex PCR, size selection and purification. TCRdb passed the public sequencing reads through fastp at Q25 and MiXCR, retaining productive beta sequences. All rows with the same CDR3 protein become a single entry with the most common DNA and genes. Present in this sample are 620,000 or so distinct CDR3 sequences, over 20% of which were seen just once. Approximately 7% of the sample belongs to the ten largest clones. Sequencing was carried out using peripheral blood. Receptor source: a woman under 30 with stable Graves' hyperthyroidism. Some clones in this sample may be carry-over from other donors' samples. Donor details come from another sample of the same person, matched by shared clones.

This clonotype has a count of ten or more. The CDR3 sequence is CASSLDLQGAKREQYF. The CDR3 DNA is TGTGCCAGCAGCTTAGATCTACAGGGGGCTAAGAGGGAGCAGTACTTC. J is TRBJ2-7 and V is TRBV11-2; 9 nucleotides agree with TRBD1. Germline V gene sequence: CDR1 SGHAT, CDR2 FQNNGV. The CDR3 is 16 amino acids. The J segment lost 7 bases and the V segment lost 0 bases, leaving 10 bases of the junction unmatched.

This clonotype showed up many times. V is TRBV7-9 and J is TRBJ2-7, with D possibly TRBD1 on 5 matching bases. This CDR3 contains 12 residues. CDR1 SEHNR and CDR2 FQNEAQ come from the germline V gene (reference sequence). Trimming cost V 4 bases and J 8 bases, with 12 bases left between them. The CDR3 sequence: CASSYEQEKQYF. The CDR3 coding sequence is TGTGCCAGCAGCTATGAACAGGAGAAGCAGTACTTC.

Many counts were recorded for this clonotype. The chain links TRBV11-2 to TRBJ2-7, with 7 nucleotides matching TRBD2. The CDR3 length is 15 residues. Trimming removed 0 bases from V and 5 bases from J; junction bases left unmatched: 7. Germline values: CDR1 SGHAT, CDR2 FQNNGV. The CDR3 reads CASSLERERFDEQYF. The CDR3 DNA is TGTGCCAGCAGCTTAGAGCGGGAGCGGTTCGACGAGCAGTACTTC.

This clonotype was picked up a small number of times. The chain has TRBV11-2 and TRBJ1-6; a weak D match, TRBD1 (5 bases). Looked up from germline, CDR1 is SGHAT and CDR2 is FQNNGV. The CDR3 loop spans 16 amino acids. Trimming took off 8 bases at V and 2 bases at J, with 16 bases between the two ends. The CDR3 sequence is CASSLGVETYNSPLHF. CDR3 DNA sequence: TGTGCCAGCTCCTTGGGGGTAGAAACCTATAATTCACCCCTCCACTTT.

The chain uses TRBV6-1 and TRBJ1-1; D is perhaps TRBD1 (6 bases). Germline CDR1 reads MNHNS; CDR2 reads SASEGT. The CDR3 extends over 16 amino acids. The germline V and J ends were trimmed by 6 bases and 2 bases, with 19 bases remaining between them. CDR3 DNA: TGTGCCAGCAGCCAGGGTGCAGGGGCTCTTAACACTGAAGCTTTCTTT. It is translated as CASSQGAGALNTEAFF.

The sample holds a few counts of this clonotype. This sequence joins TRBV19 and TRBJ2-4; 7 positions match TRBD2. The V segment lost 3 bases and the J segment 2 bases; nucleotides outside the gene matches: 10. Germline-derived CDR1 and CDR2 are LNHDA and SQIVND (reference sequence). The CDR3 runs 17 residues. Here the CDR3 DNA reads TGTGCCAGTAGTATGGCCCCAGCCGGGGGGACCAAAAACATTCAGTACTTC. It codes for CASSMAPAGGTKNIQYF.

This clonotype was found a few times. The V and J genes are TRBV7-9 and TRBJ1-3, with D possibly TRBD1 on 5 matching bases. The germline CDR1 and CDR2 sequences are SEHNR and FQNEAQ (reference sequence). The CDR3 is 15 amino acids. The ends were cut back, 0 bases at V and 4 bases at J, with 10 bases in the middle. The CDR3, as DNA: TGTGCCAGCAGCTTAGCCCCGACAGAAGGAAACACCATATATTTT. Its protein is CASSLAPTEGNTIYF.

This clonotype has ten or more counts. The V gene is TRBV11-1, the J gene TRBJ2-2; D may be TRBD1 (6 bases). Trimming pared 6 bases from V and 6 bases from J, leaving 11 bases between. Per germline, CDR1 SGHAT and CDR2 FQDESV (reference sequence). This CDR3 has 13 residues. CDR3 coding DNA: TGTGCCAGCAGTAGACAGGTCCCCGGGGAGCTGTTTTTT. This gives the protein CASSRQVPGELFF.

CDR3 sequence (DNA): TGTGCCAGCACTTATAGGGGGGCGGCCCCCAATCAGCCCCAGCATTTT. Its protein product is CASTYRGAAPNQPQHF. V gene TRBV2 combines with J gene TRBJ1-5; a possible D gene is TRBD1 (6 bases). The V gene's germline CDR1 is SNHLY and CDR2 FYNNEI. The length of the CDR3 is 16 residues. V lost 7 bases and J 3 bases, leaving 19 bases between the germline ends.